This TCR beta chain was recovered during a study of neoadjuvant anti-PD-1 for oral cavity cancer. Study details: Patients without progression got a fourth dose around day 43.

Most PBMC samples had 480 ng input DNA in six replicates. Data came from immunoSEQ multiplex PCR; TCRdb stores just in-frame clones and leaves some out. The table includes about 15,000 clones, around three fifths detected once. J gave up 6 bases and V 5 bases, and 3 bases lay outside the gene matches. Germline CDR1 is MNHEY and CDR2 is SVGAGI. The CDR3 is 13 residues long. The TCR sequence derives from a person aged 35-79 years with oral cavity squamous cell carcinoma. Sequencing was performed on PBMCs, taken before nivolumab (anti-PD-1) treatment. This chain joins TRBV6-5 and TRBJ1-1; 10 bases agree with TRBD1. CDR3 bases: TGTGCCAGCAGTACGGGGACAGGGGCTGAAGCTTTCTTT. This translates into CASSTGTGAEAFF.